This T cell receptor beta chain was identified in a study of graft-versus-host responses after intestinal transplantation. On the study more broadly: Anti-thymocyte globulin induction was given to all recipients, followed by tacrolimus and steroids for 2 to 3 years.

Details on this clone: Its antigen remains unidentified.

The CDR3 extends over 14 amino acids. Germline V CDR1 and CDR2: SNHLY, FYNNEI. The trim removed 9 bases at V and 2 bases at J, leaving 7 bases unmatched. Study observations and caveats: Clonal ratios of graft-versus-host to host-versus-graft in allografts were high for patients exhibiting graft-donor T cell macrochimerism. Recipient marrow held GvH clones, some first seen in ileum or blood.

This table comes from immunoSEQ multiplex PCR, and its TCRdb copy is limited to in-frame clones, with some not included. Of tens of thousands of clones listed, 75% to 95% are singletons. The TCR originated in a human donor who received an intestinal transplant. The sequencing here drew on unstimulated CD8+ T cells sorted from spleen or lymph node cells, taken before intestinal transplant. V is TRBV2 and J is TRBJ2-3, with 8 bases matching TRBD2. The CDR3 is CARERESLTDTQYF. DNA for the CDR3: TGTGCCAGGGAGCGGGAGAGTCTCACAGATACGCAGTATTTT. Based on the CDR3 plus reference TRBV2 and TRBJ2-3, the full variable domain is EPEVTQTPSHQVTQMGQEVILRCVPISNHLYFYWYRQILGQKVEFLVSFYNNEISEKSEIFDDQFSVERPDGSNFTLKIRSTKLEDSAMYFCARERESLTDTQYFGPGTRLTVL.